This T cell receptor beta chain was found in a study of blood T cells in healthy people across ages. Findings of the study overall: Long-lived donors exceeded aged donors in naive CD4+ cells and diversity.

The ends were cut back, 6 bases at V and 1 base at J, with 11 bases in the middle. The CDR3 is 14 residues long. A word on this clonotype: Its cognate antigen is unknown.

Primers used in a second PCR of about 6 to 11 cycles were a sample-barcoded 5' primer and a J-beta primer mix. Using its own MiXCR run on the 5' RACE reads, TCRdb lists one record per CDR3 protein. The top ten clones hold roughly 14% of a sample with about 1.1 million distinct CDR3 sequences, more than 30% of them seen once. The sequenced material came from blood. This chain connects TRBV12-3 or TRBV12-4 to TRBJ2-3; weak D call: TRBD1 (5 bases). This clonotype was obtained from a man between 18 and 29 years old in good health. CDR3 sequence (DNA): TGTGCCAGCAGCAACAGGACGGGCACAGATACGCAGTATTTT. Residues: CASSNRTGTDTQYF.